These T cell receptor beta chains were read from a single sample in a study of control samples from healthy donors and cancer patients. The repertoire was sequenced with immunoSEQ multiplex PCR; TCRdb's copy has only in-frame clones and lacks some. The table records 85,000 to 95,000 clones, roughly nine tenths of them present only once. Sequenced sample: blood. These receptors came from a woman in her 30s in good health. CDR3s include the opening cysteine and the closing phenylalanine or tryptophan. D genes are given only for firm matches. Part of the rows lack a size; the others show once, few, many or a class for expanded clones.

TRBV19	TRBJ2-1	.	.	CASRRAGPHFSYNEQFF	TGTGCCAGTAGGAGAGCGGGCCCTCACTTCTCCTACAATGAGCAGTTCTTC
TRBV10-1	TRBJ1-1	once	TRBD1	CASSESVSQGAGNTEAFF	TGCGCCAGCAGTGAGTCAGTTTCCCAGGGGGCCGGTAACACTGAAGCTTTCTTT
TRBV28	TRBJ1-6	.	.	CASSYGQPEIYNSPLHF	TGTGCCAGCAGTTACGGACAGCCAGAGATCTATAATTCACCCCTCCACTTT
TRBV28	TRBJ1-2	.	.	CASGTRIGASYGYTF	TGTGCCAGCGGTACCCGGATAGGGGCATCCTATGGCTACACCTTC
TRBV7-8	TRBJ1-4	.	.	CASSFGRNNEKLFF	TGTGCCAGCAGCTTCGGCAGGAATAATGAAAAACTGTTTTTT
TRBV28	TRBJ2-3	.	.	CASSSGTPQYF	TGTGCCAGCAGTTCCGGGACGCCGCAGTATTTT
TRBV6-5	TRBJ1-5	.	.	CASSPWRGNKPQHF	TGTGCCAGCAGTCCCTGGAGGGGAAATAAGCCCCAGCATTTT
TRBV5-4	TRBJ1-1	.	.	CASSPTGARGGNTEAFF	TGTGCCAGCAGCCCAACGGGGGCCAGGGGCGGGAACACTGAAGCTTTCTTT
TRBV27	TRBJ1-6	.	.	CASSLVGDSPLHF	TGTGCCAGCAGTTTAGTCGGGGATTCACCCCTCCACTTT
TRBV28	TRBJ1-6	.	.	CASSSGTHYNSPLHF	TGTGCCAGCAGTTCCGGGACACACTATAATTCACCCCTCCACTTT